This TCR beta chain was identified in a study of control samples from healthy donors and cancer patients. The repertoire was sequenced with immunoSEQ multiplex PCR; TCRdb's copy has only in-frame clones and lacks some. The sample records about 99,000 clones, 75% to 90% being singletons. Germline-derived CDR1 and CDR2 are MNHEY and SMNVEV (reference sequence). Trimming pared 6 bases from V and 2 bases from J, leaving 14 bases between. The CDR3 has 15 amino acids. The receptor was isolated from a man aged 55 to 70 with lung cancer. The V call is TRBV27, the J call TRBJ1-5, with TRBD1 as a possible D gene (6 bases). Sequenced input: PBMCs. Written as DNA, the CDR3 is TGTGCCAGCAGCTCCAACAGGGATCGCAATCAGCCCCAGCATTTT. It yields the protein CASSSNRDRNQPQHF.